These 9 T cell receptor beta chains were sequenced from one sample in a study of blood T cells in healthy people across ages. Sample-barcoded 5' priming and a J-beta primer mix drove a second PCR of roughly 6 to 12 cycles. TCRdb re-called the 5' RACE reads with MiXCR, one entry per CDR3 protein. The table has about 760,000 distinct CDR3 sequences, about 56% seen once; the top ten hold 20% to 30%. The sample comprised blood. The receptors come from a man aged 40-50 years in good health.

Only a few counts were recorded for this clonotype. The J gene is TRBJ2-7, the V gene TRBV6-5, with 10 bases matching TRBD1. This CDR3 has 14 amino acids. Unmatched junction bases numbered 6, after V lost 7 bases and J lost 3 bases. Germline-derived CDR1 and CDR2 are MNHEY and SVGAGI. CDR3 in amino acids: CASISRDRGYEQYF. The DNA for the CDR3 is TGTGCCAGCATCTCTCGGGACAGGGGCTACGAGCAGTACTTC.

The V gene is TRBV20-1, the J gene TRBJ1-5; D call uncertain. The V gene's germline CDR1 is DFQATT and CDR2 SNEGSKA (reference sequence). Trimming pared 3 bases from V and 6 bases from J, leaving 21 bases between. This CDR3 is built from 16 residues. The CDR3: CSARVGPTLGGQPQHF. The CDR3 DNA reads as TGCAGTGCTAGGGTCGGGCCCACCCTCGGAGGTCAGCCCCAGCATTTT.

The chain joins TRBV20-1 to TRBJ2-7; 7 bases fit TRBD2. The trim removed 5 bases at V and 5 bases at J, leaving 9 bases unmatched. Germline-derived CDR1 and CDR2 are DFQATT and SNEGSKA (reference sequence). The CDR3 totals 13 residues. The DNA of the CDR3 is TGCAGTGCTGCCTTGGGGGGGACCCACGAGCAGTACTTC. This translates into CSAALGGTHEQYF.

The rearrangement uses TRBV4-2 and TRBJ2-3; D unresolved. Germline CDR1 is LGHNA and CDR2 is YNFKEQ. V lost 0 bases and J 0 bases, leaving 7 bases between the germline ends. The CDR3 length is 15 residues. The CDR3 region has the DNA TGTGCCAGCAGCCAAGAAGCATACAGCACAGATACGCAGTATTTT. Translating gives CASSQEAYSTDTQYF.

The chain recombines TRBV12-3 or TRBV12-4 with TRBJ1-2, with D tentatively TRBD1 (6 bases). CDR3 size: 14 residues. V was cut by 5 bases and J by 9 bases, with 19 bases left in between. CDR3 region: CASSIRDTGSRYTF. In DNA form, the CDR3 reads TGTGCCAGCAGTATCCGAGATACAGGGTCGCGCTACACCTTC.

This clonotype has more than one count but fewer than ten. CDR3 loop: CSARDLQQNTDTQYF. Written as DNA, the CDR3 is TGCAGTGCTAGAGATCTACAGCAAAACACAGATACGCAGTATTTT. This sequence joins TRBV20-1 and TRBJ2-3; D uncertain. The V end lost 0 bases, the J end lost 2 bases, and 12 bases lay between the germline ends. CDR3 length: 15 amino acids. Germline CDR1 and CDR2: DFQATT and SNEGSKA (reference sequence).

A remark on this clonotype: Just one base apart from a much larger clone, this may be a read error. In DNA, the CDR3 is TGTGCCAGCAGTTCTGAAAGCGGGACCCCGGAGCAGTTCTTC. Translation gives CASSSESGTPEQFF. The rearrangement links TRBV28 to TRBJ2-1; 7 bases align to TRBD2. This CDR3 has 14 residues. The V gene end was trimmed by 4 bases and the J gene end by 10 bases; junction bases not matched to a gene: 10. Germline V gene data show CDR1 as MDHEN and CDR2 as SYDVKM.

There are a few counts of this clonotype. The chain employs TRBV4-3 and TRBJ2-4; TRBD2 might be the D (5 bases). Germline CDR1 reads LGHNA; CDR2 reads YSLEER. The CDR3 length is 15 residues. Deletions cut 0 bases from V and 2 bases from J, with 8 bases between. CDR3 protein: CASSQDGETKNIQYF. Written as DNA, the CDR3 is TGCGCCAGCAGCCAAGATGGGGAGACCAAAAACATTCAGTACTTC.

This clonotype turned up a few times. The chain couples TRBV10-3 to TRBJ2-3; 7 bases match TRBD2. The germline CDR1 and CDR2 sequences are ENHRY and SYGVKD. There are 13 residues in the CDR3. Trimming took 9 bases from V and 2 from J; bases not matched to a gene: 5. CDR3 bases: TGTGCCATACGCGGGACTATCACAGATACGCAGTATTTT. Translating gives CAIRGTITDTQYF.